What follows are 18 T cell receptor beta chains derived from one specimen sequenced in a study of T cells in women clearing cervical HPV infection. This table comes from immunoSEQ multiplex PCR, and its TCRdb copy is limited to in-frame clones, with some not included. This sample contains 11,000 or so clones. The sequenced material came from blood buffy coat. These receptors were obtained from a woman between 18 and 75 years old with a cervical HPV16 infection that either progressed to CIN3+ or cleared (not recorded which).

With regard to this clone: The CDR3 end lies 3 residues beyond the end of the read and is filled in from the germline J gene. The chain employs TRBV4-2 and TRBJ2-2, with a weak D call TRBD2 (7 bases). Looked up from germline, CDR1 is LGHNA and CDR2 is YNFKEQ. The CDR3 length is 15 residues. V was shortened by 7 bases and J by 3 bases, with 15 bases between the two germline ends. CDR3 loop: CASKGGAGDTGELFF. The sequenced CDR3 bases are TGTGCCAGCAAAGGGGGGGCAGGGGACACCGGGGAG.

On this clone itself: The read ends 3 residues shy of where the CDR3 ends; the end is completed using the germline J gene. The chain recombines TRBV15 with TRBJ1-4; D gene unclear. With 2 bases removed from V and 6 bases from J, the gap between germline ends came to 16 bases. Germline CDR1 reads LNHNV; CDR2 reads YYDKDF (reference sequence). CDR3 length: 16 residues. The DNA read from the CDR3 is TGTGCCACCAGCAGAAGGACTGAGCTCATATATGAAAAA. Amino acid sequence: CATSRRTELIYEK. The whole CDR3 protein reads CATSRRTELIYEKLFF. The full variable domain, completed using reference TRBV15 and TRBJ1-4, is DAMVIQNPRYQVTQFGKPVTLSCSQTLNHNVMYWYQQKSSQAPKLLFHYYDKDFNNEADTPDNFQSRRPNTSFCFLDIRSPGLGDTAMYLCATSRRTELIYEKLFFGSGTQLSVL.

On this clone itself: The read finishes 3 residues shy of the CDR3 end, and the germline J gene is used to complete it. The gene calls are TRBV6-4 and TRBJ2-3, with 14 nucleotides matching TRBD2. Germline CDR1 reads MRHNA; CDR2 reads SNTAGT. The CDR3 is made up of 19 amino acids. V shed 2 bases, J shed 8 bases, and the junction held 15 bases outside the gene matches. The sequenced part of the CDR3 DNA is TGTGCCAGCAGTGACACTACTGGGACTAGCGGGGGAGTCATTGGTACG. Amino acids: CASSDTTGTSGGVIGT. The CDR3, in full, reads CASSDTTGTSGGVIGTQYF.

With regard to this clone: Read coverage stops 3 residues before the CDR3 terminus; the germline J gene supplies the remainder. V is TRBV6-2 or TRBV6-3 and J is TRBJ1-5, with 7 bases that match TRBD1. The CDR3 sequence is 14 residues long. Unmatched junction bases numbered 13, after V lost 8 bases and J lost 9 bases. Germline V gene lookup returns CDR1 MNHEY and CDR2 SVGEGT. Partial CDR3 DNA: TGTGCCAGCGGCCTCCCAGCACAGGGGCTGCCC. It is translated as CASGLPAQGLP. The entire CDR3 protein is CASGLPAQGLPQHF.

Of note for this clone: The missing CDR3 end, 3 residues past where the read stops, is filled in from the germline J gene. The V and J genes are TRBV27 and TRBJ1-4, with TRBD1 matching 7 bases. Germline trimming cut 5 bases from V and 0 bases from J; bases unmatched to any gene: 12. The CDR3 is 18 residues long. Germline V CDR1 and CDR2: MNHEY, SMNVEV (reference sequence). The CDR3 sequence is CASSRGGQRRATNEKLFF. The CDR3 DNA, read in part, is TGTGCCAGCAGTCGGGGGGGACAGCGGAGGGCAACTAATGAAAAA. The whole variable domain, filled in from reference TRBV27 and TRBJ1-4, reads EAQVTQNPRYLITVTGKKLTVTCSQNMNHEYMSWYRQDPGLGLRQIYYSMNVEVTDKGDVPEGYKVSRKEKRNFPLILESPSPNQTSLYFCASSRGGQRRATNEKLFFGSGTQLSVL.

As to this clone: The read falls 3 residues short of the CDR3 end, and the missing part is taken from the germline J gene. This rearrangement joins TRBV11-2 to TRBJ2-5; 7 bases agree with TRBD1. Germline V gene sequence: CDR1 SGHAT, CDR2 FQNNGV. J was trimmed by 5 bases and V by 3 bases; bases with no gene match: 3. This CDR3 region has 13 residues. The CDR3 is CASSFDRAETQYF. CDR3 bases read: TGTGCCAGCAGCTTTGACAGGGCGGAGACC.

The part of the CDR3 DNA that was read is TGCGCCAGCAGCTTGACAGGGGACGCCTACGAG. This codes for CASSLTGDAYE. Given in full, the CDR3 is CASSLTGDAYEQYF. The chain links TRBV5-1 to TRBJ2-7; 7 nucleotides agree with TRBD1. The read falls 3 residues short of the CDR3 end, and the missing part is taken from the germline J gene. Germline V gives CDR1 SGHRS, CDR2 YFSETQ. V gave up 1 base and J gave up 2 bases; unmatched junction bases: 3. CDR3 length: 14 residues.

The DNA read from the CDR3 is TGTGCCAGCAGTGAAGGGACAGGCAGGGTCAATGAG. Translation gives CASSEGTGRVNE. The complete CDR3 reads CASSEGTGRVNEQFF. The V call is TRBV6-1, the J call TRBJ2-1; 7 nucleotides align to TRBD1. The read stops 3 residues short of the end of the CDR3; the missing end is completed from the germline J gene. This CDR3 region has 15 residues. Germline V CDR1 and CDR2: MNHNS, SASEGT. With V trimmed by 1 base and J by 6 bases, 6 bases remained unmatched.

As concerns this clone: The observed sequence ends 3 residues before the CDR3 terminus, with the missing tail filled in from the germline J gene. V is TRBV18 and J is TRBJ2-3, with D maybe TRBD1 (6 bases). The CDR3 runs to 17 residues. Trimming left V 3 bases short and J 4 bases short, with 20 bases between. The germline CDR1 and CDR2 sequences are KGHSH and LQKENI. CDR3: CASSPPYRDWVPDTQYF. The CDR3 bases that were read are TGTGCCAGCTCACCGCCGTACAGGGATTGGGTCCCAGATACG.

CDR3 amino acids: CASSEARTGGGRETQYF. The CDR3 bases that were read are TGTGCCAGCAGTGAAGCGAGGACAGGGGGCGGTCGGGAGACC. The rearrangement uses TRBV2 and TRBJ2-5; 11 bases line up with TRBD1. The read ends 3 residues early relative to the CDR3; the germline J gene fills the gap. CDR3 length: 17 amino acids. Trimming at V came to 0 bases and at J to 5 bases, leaving 8 bases not matched to a gene. Germline V gene data show CDR1 as SNHLY and CDR2 as FYNNEI.

Points on this clone: With the read ending 3 residues before the CDR3 end, the germline J gene is used to fill in that end. This specimen includes other DNA sequences encoding the same CDR3. This chain joins TRBV5-4 and TRBJ1-2; perhaps TRBD1 as D (6 bases). CDR1 and CDR2 (germline): SGHNT, YYREEE (reference sequence). This CDR3 has 14 amino acids. The V end was cut by 1 base, the J end by 3 bases, with 10 bases between. CDR3 sequence reads: CASSLSHRDYGYTF. Incomplete CDR3 DNA: TGTGCCAGCAGCTTGTCTCACAGGGACTATGGC.

A note on this clone: The read terminates 3 residues before the CDR3 end, so the remaining end is supplied by the germline J gene. The J gene is TRBJ2-1, the V gene TRBV5-5, with a weak D call TRBD1 (6 bases). Trimming left V 0 bases short and J 1 base short, with 8 bases between. CDR1 and CDR2 from the germline V gene are SGHKS and YYEKEE (reference sequence). The CDR3 is 15 residues long. The CDR3 reads CASSLAGVSYNEQFF. The CDR3 DNA, read in part, is TGTGCCAGCAGCTTGGCAGGGGTATCCTACAATGAG. The complete variable domain, with remaining parts taken from reference TRBV5-5 and TRBJ2-1, reads DAGVTQSPTHLIKTRGQQVTLRCSPISGHKSVSWYQQVLGQGPQFIFQYYEKEERGRGNFPDRFSARQFPNYSSELNVNALLLGDSALYLCASSLAGVSYNEQFFGPGTRLTVL.

The CDR3 sequence is CASSQTVNYNSPLFF. The DNA read from the CDR3 is TGTGCCAGCAGCCAGACAGTTAACTATAATTCACCG. V usage is TRBV25-1 and J usage is TRBJ2-2; possibly TRBD1 for D (5 bases). Read coverage stops 3 residues before the CDR3 terminus; the germline J gene supplies the remainder. Germline CDR1 reads MGHDK; CDR2 reads SYGVNS. The CDR3 covers 15 residues.

As regards this clone: The CDR3 end falls 3 residues outside the read, so it is completed with the germline J gene. J is TRBJ1-3 and V is TRBV7-2; weak D call: TRBD1 (5 bases). Germline V CDR1 and CDR2: SGHTA, FQGNSA. Deletions cut 0 bases from V and 0 bases from J, with 6 bases between. The CDR3 loop spans 15 amino acids. CDR3 loop: CASSLAGGSGNTIYF. The sequenced CDR3 bases are TGTGCCAGCAGCTTAGCCGGGGGCTCTGGAAACACC.

As for this clone: The read stops 3 residues short of the end of the CDR3; the missing end is completed from the germline J gene. V gene TRBV19 combines with J gene TRBJ2-5, with D tentatively TRBD2 (5 bases). There are 14 residues in the CDR3. Germline lookup yields CDR1 LNHDA and CDR2 SQIVND (reference sequence). Trimming stripped 9 bases from V and 1 base from J, with 15 bases between. The CDR3 bases that were read are TGTGCCAGGAGTCCCGGGGAACCCCAAGAGACC. Its protein is CARSPGEPQET. The entire CDR3 sequence reads CARSPGEPQETQYF.

A word on this clone: The observed sequence ends 3 residues before the CDR3 terminus, with the missing tail filled in from the germline J gene. The chain has TRBV7-9 and TRBJ1-2; D is ambiguous. The CDR3 loop spans 13 amino acids. Germline CDR1 reads SEHNR; CDR2 reads FQNEAQ (reference sequence). CDR3 residues: CASSLQSNNDYTF. The covered CDR3 bases are TGTGCCAGCAGCCTCCAGAGTAACAATGAC.

Remarks on this clone: The read halts 3 residues ahead of the CDR3 end, with the missing end drawn from the germline J gene. The J gene is TRBJ1-2, the V gene TRBV11-2; TRBD1 matches 8 bases. The CDR3 loop spans 15 amino acids. The germline V gene encodes CDR1 SGHAT and CDR2 FQNNGV. Germline trimming cut 0 bases from V and 7 bases from J; bases unmatched to any gene: 7. The CDR3 protein is CASSLDLGQGSGYTF. The DNA read from the CDR3 is TGTGCCAGCAGCTTAGATTTAGGACAGGGATCTGGC.

Considering frequency, this clone is medium-sized. Read sequence stops 3 residues before the CDR3 end, and the germline J gene provides the missing end. The chain uses TRBV6-2 or TRBV6-3 and TRBJ2-5, with 12 bases lining up with TRBD2. The CDR3 runs to 15 residues. Germline values: CDR1 MNHEY, CDR2 SVGEGT. The DNA read from the CDR3 is TGTGCCAGCAGTTTGACTAGCGGGGGTGGTTCAACC. Translation: CASSLTSGGGST. The CDR3, in full, reads CASSLTSGGGSTQYF.